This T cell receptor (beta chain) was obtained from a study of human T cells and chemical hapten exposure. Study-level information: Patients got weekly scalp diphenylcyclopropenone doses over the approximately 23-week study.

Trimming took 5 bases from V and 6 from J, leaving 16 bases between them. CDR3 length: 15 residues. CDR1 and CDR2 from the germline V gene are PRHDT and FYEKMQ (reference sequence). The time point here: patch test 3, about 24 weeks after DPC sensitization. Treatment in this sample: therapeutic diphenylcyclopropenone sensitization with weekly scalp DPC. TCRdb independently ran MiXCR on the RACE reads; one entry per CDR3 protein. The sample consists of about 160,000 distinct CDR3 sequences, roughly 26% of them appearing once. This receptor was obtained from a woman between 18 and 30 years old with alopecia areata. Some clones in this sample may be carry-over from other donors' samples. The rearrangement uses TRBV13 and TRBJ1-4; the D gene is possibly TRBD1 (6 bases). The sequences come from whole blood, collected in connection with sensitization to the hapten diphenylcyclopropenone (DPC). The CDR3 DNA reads TGTGCCAGCAGCGCCGTAGGGGAGGGGGATGAAAAACTGTTTTTT. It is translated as CASSAVGEGDEKLFF.